The clone carrying this T cell receptor beta chain was seen many times. Its antigen is unidentified. The data were obtained in a study of early T cells in non-severe SARS-CoV-2 infection. Regarding the study as a whole: Anti-spike CD8 responses were favored by VDJdb matching, which missed private and CD4 specificities.

Unique molecular identifier tags were affixed to discrete cDNA molecules. Each CDR3 protein is one row after TCRdb ran MiXCR on the 5' RACE reads. The profile covers tens of thousands of distinct CDR3 sequences, with about 5% appearing a single time and approximately 5.2% taken by the ten largest. Source material: whole blood. The source of this sequence is an adult who was a healthcare worker with PCR-confirmed SARS-CoV-2 infection or an uninfected control (not recorded which).

CDR3 bases: TGTGCCAGCAGTGAATCCGGGACAGGGGGCTTGGATGGCTACACCTTC. Its translation is CASSESGTGGLDGYTF. This chain joins TRBV25-1 and TRBJ1-2; TRBD1 matches at 12 bases. CDR3 size: 16 residues. Germline V gives CDR1 MGHDK, CDR2 SYGVNS. V trimming: 1 base; J trimming: 6 bases; junction bases outside the gene matches: 6.